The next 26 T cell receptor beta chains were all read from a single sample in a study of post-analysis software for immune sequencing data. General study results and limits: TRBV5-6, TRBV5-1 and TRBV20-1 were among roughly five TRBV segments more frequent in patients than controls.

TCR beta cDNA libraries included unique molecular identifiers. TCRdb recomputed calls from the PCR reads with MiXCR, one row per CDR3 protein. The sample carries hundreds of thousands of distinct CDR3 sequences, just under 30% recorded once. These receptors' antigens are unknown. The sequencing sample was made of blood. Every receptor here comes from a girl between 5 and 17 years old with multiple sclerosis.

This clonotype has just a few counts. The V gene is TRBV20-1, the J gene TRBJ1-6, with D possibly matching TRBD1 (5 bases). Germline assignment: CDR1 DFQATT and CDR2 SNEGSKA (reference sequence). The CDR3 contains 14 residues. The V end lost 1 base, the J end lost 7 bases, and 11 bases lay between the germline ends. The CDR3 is CSARAWTRNSPLHF. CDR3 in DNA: TGCAGTGCTAGAGCATGGACACGGAATTCACCCCTCCACTTT.

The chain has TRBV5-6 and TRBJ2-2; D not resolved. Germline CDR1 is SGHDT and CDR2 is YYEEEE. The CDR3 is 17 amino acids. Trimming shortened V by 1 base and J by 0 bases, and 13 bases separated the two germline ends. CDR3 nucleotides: TGTGCCAGCAGCTTGCGGTTACGTTACTCGAACACCGGGGAGCTGTTTTTT. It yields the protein CASSLRLRYSNTGELFF.

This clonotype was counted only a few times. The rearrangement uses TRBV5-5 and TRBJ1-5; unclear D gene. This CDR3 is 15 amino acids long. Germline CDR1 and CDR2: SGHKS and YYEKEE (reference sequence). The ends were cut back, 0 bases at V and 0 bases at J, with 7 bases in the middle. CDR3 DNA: TGTGCCAGCAGCTTGGCGACGGATAGCAATCAGCCCCAGCATTTT. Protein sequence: CASSLATDSNQPQHF.

The CDR3, as DNA: TGCAGCGTTATTACGCGGGGGGGCACAGATACGCAGTATTTT. Its translation: CSVITRGGTDTQYF. The V and J genes are TRBV29-1 and TRBJ2-3; 8 nucleotides line up with TRBD2. The CDR3 consists of 14 residues. Germline CDR1 reads SQVTM; CDR2 reads ANQGSEA. After removal of 5 bases from V and 1 base from J, the junction contained 5 bases not matched to a gene.

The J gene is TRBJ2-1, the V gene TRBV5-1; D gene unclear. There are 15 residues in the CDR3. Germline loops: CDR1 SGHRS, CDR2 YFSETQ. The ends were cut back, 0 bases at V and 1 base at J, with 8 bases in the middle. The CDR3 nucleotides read TGCGCCAGCAGCTTGGGGGCTACATCCTACAATGAGCAGTTCTTC. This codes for CASSLGATSYNEQFF.

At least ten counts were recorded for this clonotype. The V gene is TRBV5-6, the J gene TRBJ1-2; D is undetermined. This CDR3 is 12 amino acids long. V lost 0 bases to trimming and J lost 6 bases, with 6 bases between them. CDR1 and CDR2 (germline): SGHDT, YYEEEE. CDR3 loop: CASSLAAHGYTF. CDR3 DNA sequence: TGTGCCAGCAGCTTGGCCGCCCATGGCTACACCTTC.

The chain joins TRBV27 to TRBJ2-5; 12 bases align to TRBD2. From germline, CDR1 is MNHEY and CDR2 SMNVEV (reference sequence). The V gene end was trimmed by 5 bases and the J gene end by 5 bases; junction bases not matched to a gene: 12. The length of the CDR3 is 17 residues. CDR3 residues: CASSRFGGLAGMETQYF. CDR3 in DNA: TGTGCCAGCAGTCGTTTCGGAGGACTAGCGGGGATGGAGACCCAGTACTTC.

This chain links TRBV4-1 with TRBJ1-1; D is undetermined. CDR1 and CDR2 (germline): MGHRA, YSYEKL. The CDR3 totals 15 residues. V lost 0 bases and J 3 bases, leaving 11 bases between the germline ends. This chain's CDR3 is CASSQDQQGYTEAFF. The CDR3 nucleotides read TGCGCCAGCAGCCAAGATCAGCAAGGGTACACTGAAGCTTTCTTT.

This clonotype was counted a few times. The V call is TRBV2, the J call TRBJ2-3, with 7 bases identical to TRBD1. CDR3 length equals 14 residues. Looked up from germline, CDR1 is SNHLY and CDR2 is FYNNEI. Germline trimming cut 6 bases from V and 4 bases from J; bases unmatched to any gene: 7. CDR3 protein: CASRDTGDADTQYF. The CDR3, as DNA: TGTGCCAGCAGGGATACAGGGGACGCAGATACGCAGTATTTT. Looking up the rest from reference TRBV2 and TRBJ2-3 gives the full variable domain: EPEVTQTPSHQVTQMGQEVILRCVPISNHLYFYWYRQILGQKVEFLVSFYNNEISEKSEIFDDQFSVERPDGSNFTLKIRSTKLEDSAMYFCASRDTGDADTQYFGPGTRLTVL.

The CDR3 DNA follows: TGTGCCAGCAGCCTACAGGTCAAGTCCTACAATGAGCAGTTCTTC. Translated: CASSLQVKSYNEQFF. The chain recombines TRBV3-1 with TRBJ2-1; tentatively, D is TRBD1 (5 bases). V was shortened by 4 bases and J by 1 base, with 11 bases between the two germline ends. CDR3 length equals 15 residues. Germline V gene sequence: CDR1 LGHDT, CDR2 YNNKEL (reference sequence).

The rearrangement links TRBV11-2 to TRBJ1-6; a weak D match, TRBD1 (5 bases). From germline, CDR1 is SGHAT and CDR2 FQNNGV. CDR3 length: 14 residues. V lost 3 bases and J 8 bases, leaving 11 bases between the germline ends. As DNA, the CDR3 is TGTGCCAGCAGCTTCGGGACCCGGGATTCACCCCTCCACTTT. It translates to CASSFGTRDSPLHF.

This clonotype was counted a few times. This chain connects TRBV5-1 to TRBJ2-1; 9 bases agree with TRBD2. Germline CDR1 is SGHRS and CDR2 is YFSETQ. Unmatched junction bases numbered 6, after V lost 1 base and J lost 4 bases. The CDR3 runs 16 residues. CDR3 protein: CASSLNGLAQYNEQFF. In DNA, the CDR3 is TGCGCCAGCAGCTTGAACGGACTAGCGCAATACAATGAGCAGTTCTTC. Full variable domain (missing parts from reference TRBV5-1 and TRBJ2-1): KAGVTQTPRYLIKTRGQQVTLSCSPISGHRSVSWYQQTPGQGLQFLFEYFSETQRNKGNFPGRFSGRQFSNSRSEMNVSTLELGDSALYLCASSLNGLAQYNEQFFGPGTRLTVL.

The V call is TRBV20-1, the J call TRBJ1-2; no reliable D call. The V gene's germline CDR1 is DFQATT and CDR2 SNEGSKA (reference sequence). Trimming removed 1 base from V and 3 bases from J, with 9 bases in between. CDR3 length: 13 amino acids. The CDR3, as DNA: TGCAGTGCTAGAGTGCGAGCGGACTATGGCTACACCTTC. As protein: CSARVRADYGYTF.

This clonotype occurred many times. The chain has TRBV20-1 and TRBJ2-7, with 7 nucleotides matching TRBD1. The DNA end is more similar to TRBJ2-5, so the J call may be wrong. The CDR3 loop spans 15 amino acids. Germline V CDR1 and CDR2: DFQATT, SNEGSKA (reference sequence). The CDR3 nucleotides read TGCAGTGTTACGACAGGGACGAACCTCCGGGGGACCCAGTACTTC. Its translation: CSVTTGTNLRGTQYF.

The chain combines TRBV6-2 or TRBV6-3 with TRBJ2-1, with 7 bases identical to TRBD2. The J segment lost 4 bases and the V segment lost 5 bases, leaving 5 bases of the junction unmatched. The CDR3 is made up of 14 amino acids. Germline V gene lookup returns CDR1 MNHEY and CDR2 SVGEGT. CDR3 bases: TGTGCCAGCAGTCTACTAGCGAGGTACAATGAGCAGTTCTTC. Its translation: CASSLLARYNEQFF.

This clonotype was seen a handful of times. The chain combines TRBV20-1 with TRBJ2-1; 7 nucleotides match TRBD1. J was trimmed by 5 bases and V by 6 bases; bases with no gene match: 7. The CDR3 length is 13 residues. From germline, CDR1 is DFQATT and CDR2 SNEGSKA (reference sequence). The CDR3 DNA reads TGCAGTGCCCCCGGGACAGTGCACAATGAGCAGTTCTTC. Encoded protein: CSAPGTVHNEQFF.

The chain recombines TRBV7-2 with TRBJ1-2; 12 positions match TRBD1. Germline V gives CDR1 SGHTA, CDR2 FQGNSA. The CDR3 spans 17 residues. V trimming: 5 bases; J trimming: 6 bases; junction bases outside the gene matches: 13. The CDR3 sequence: CASSRHQAGTGGDGYTF. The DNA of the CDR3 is TGTGCCAGCAGCCGACACCAGGCCGGGACAGGGGGCGATGGCTACACCTTC.

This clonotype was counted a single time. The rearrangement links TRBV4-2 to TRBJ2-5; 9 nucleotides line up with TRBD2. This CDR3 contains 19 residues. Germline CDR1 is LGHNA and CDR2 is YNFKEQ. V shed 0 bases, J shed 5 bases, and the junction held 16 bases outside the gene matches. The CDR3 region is CASSQDRASLAGSVETQYF. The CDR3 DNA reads TGTGCCAGCAGCCAAGATAGAGCGTCGCTAGCGGGGTCTGTGGAGACCCAGTACTTC.

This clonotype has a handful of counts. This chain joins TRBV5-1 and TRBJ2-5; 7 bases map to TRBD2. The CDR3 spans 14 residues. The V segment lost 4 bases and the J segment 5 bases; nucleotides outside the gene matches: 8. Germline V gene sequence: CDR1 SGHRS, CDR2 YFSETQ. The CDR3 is CASSRTSFWETQYF. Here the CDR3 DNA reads TGCGCCAGCAGCCGGACTAGTTTCTGGGAGACCCAGTACTTC.

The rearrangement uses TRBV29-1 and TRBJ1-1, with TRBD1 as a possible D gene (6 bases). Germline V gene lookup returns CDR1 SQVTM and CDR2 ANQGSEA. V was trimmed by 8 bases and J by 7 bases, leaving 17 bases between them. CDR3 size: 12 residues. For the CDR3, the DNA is TGCAGCACCCTCCGGGGGGCCGGTGAAGCTTTCTTT. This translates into CSTLRGAGEAFF.

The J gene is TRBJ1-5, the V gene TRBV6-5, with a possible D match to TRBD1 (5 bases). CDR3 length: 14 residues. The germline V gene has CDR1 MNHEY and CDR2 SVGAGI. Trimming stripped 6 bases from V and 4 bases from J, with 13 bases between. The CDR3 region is CASSVGRRNQPQHF. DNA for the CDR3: TGTGCCAGCAGCGTGGGACGGAGGAATCAGCCCCAGCATTTT.

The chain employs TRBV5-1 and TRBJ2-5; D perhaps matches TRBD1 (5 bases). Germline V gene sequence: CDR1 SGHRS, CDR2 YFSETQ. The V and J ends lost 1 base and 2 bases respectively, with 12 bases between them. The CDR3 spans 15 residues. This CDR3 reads CASSLSGHLQETQYF. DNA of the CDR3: TGCGCCAGCAGCTTGTCAGGACACCTTCAAGAGACCCAGTACTTC.

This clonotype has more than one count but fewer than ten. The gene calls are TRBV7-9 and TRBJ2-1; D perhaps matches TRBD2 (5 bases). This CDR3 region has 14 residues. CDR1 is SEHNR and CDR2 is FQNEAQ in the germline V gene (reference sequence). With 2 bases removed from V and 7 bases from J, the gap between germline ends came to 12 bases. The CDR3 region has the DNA TGTGCCAGCAGCTTACGGCGGGTGGGGAATGAGCAGTTCTTC. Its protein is CASSLRRVGNEQFF.

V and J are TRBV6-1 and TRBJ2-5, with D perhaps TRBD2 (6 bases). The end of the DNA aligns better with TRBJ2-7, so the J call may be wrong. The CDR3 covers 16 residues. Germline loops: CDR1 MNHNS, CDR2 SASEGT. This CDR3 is CASSEARRLGPYEQYF. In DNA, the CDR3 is TGTGCCAGCAGTGAAGCCCGGAGACTAGGCCCCTACGAGCAGTACTTC.

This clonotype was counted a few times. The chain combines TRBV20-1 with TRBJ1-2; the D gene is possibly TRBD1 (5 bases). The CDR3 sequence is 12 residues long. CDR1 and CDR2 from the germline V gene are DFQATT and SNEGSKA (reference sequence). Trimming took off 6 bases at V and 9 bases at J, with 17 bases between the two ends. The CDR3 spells CSALRGLLSYTF. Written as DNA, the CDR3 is TGCAGTGCCTTGAGGGGCCTTCTGAGCTACACCTTC.

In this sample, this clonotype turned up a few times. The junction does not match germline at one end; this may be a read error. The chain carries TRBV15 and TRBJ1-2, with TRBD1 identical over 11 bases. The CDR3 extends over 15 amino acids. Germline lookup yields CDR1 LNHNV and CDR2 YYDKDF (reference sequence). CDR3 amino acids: CAASRDRGALYGYTF. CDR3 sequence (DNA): TGTGCCGCCAGCAGGGACAGGGGGGCCCTCTATGGCTACACCTTC.